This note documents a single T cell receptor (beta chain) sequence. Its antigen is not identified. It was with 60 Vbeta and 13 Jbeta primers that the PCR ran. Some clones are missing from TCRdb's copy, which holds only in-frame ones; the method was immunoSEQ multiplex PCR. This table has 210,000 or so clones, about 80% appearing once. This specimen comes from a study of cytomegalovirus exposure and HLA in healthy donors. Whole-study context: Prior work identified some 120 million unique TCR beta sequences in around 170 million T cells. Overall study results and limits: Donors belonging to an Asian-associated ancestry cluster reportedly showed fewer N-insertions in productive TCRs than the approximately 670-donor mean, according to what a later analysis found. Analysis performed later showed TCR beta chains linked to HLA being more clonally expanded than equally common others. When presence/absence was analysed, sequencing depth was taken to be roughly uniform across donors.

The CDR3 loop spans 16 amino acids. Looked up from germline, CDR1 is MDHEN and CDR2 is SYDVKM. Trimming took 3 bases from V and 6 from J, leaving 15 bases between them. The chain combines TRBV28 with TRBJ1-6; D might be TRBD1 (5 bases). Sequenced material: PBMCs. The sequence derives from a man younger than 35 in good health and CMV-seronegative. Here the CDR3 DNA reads TGTGCCAGCAGTTTCACCCCGGCAGGGTCTAATTCACCCCTCCACTTT. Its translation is CASSFTPAGSNSPLHF.